These 16 T cell receptor beta chains originate from one sample sequenced in a study of T cell repertoires in cytomegalovirus infection. These TCRs' antigens remain unknown. One entry per CDR3 protein results from TCRdb running MiXCR on the reads. The sample shows 50,000 or so distinct CDR3 sequences, 20% of them seen only once. Source material: PBMCs, sequenced either directly or after in vitro stimulation (not recorded which). The receptors originated from a human donor in good health (CMV status not recorded). Some clones in this sample may be carry-over from other donors' samples.

This clonotype was observed a handful of times. The rearrangement links TRBV6-2 or TRBV6-3 to TRBJ2-7; D is possibly TRBD1 (6 bases). Germline V gene data show CDR1 as MNHEY and CDR2 as SVGEGT. V was clipped by 4 bases and J by 4 bases, with 8 bases between them. The CDR3 is 12 residues long. Here the CDR3 DNA reads TGTGCCAGCAGTTGGGGGCTTTACGAGCAGTACTTC. Protein: CASSWGLYEQYF.

Details on this clonotype: Possible read error: a much larger clone is one base away. The chain couples TRBV12-3 or TRBV12-4 to TRBJ2-3; 7 bases line up with TRBD2. The junction had 11 bases not matched to a gene; V was cut back by 0 bases and J by 2 bases. CDR3 length equals 18 residues. The CDR3 here is CASSLAPGAGWDTDTQYF. CDR3 nucleotides: TGTGCCAGCAGTTTAGCGCCCGGAGCGGGGTGGGACACAGATACGCAGTATTTT.

J is TRBJ1-1 and V is TRBV19; tentatively, D is TRBD1 (5 bases). Germline CDR1 LNHDA, CDR2 SQIVND (reference sequence). The CDR3 spans 13 residues. The CDR3 nucleotides are TGTGCTTCCCGGGGCAGATCCGACACTGAAGCTTTCTTT. Its translation: CASRGRSDTEAFF.

The J gene is TRBJ1-2, the V gene TRBV5-6; a weak D match, TRBD1 (5 bases). V was clipped by 0 bases and J by 7 bases, with 16 bases between them. This CDR3 is 15 amino acids long. Germline V CDR1 and CDR2: SGHDT, YYEEEE. In DNA form, the CDR3 reads TGTGCCAGCAGCTTGGGGCCGGGACCAACGGCTGGCTACACCTTC. This translates into CASSLGPGPTAGYTF.

The rearrangement uses TRBV19 and TRBJ2-3, with TRBD1 matching 10 bases. Trimming cost V 6 bases and J 3 bases; bases outside gene matches: 0. CDR1 is LNHDA, CDR2 SQIVND, per germline (reference sequence). This CDR3 region has 13 residues. CDR3 region: CASRDRGTDTQYF. The DNA for the CDR3 is TGTGCCAGTAGGGACAGGGGGACAGATACGCAGTATTTT. The full variable domain, rest sourced from reference TRBV19 and TRBJ2-3, is DGGITQSPKYLFRKEGQNVTLSCEQNLNHDAMYWYRQDPGQGLRLIYYSQIVNDFQKGDIAEGYSVSREKKESFPLTVTSAQKNPTAFYLCASRDRGTDTQYFGPGTRLTVL.

The chain is built from TRBV19 and TRBJ1-2; D is ambiguous. The V end was cut by 7 bases, the J end by 10 bases, with 13 bases between. Germline V gives CDR1 LNHDA, CDR2 SQIVND (reference sequence). The CDR3 is 11 amino acids. The CDR3 nucleotides read TGTGCCAGTATCCATAAGGACGACTACACCTTC. This translates into CASIHKDDYTF.

This clonotype was counted only a few times. The V and J genes are TRBV10-3 and TRBJ2-7; no definite D call. Germline V lookup: CDR1 ENHRY, CDR2 SYGVKD. Trimming left V 0 bases short and J 2 bases short, with 8 bases between. This CDR3 has 14 amino acids. CDR3 DNA: TGTGCCATCAGTGAGTCAAGCGACCCCTACGAGCAGTACTTC. It translates to CAISESSDPYEQYF.

This rearrangement joins TRBV4-1 to TRBJ2-5; 9 nucleotides align to TRBD2. The V and J ends lost 4 bases and 3 bases, in that order; junction bases with no gene match: 9. The CDR3 loop spans 16 amino acids. Germline CDR1 and CDR2: MGHRA and YSYEKL. The CDR3, as DNA: TGCGCCAGCAGCCCAGCCGTGGCTAGCGGGAAAGAGACCCAGTACTTC. Its protein product is CASSPAVASGKETQYF.

The chain combines TRBV7-9 with TRBJ1-1; D gene unclear. CDR3 size: 15 residues. The germline gives CDR1 SEHNR, CDR2 FQNEAQ (reference sequence). Trimming cost V 5 bases and J 5 bases, with 18 bases left between them. The CDR3 DNA follows: TGTGCCAGCAGCCCTGGTGAGGTAGGGTGGACTGAAGCTTTCTTT. Protein product: CASSPGEVGWTEAFF.

The genes are TRBV10-3 and TRBJ2-3; no reliable D call. This CDR3 has 14 amino acids. Germline lookup yields CDR1 ENHRY and CDR2 SYGVKD. Trimming took off 0 bases at V and 2 bases at J, with 6 bases between the two ends. CDR3 in amino acids: CAISESSLTDTQYF. CDR3 nucleotides: TGTGCCATCAGTGAGTCCTCGCTCACAGATACGCAGTATTTT.

The chain uses TRBV18 and TRBJ2-5, with D uncertain. V lost 2 bases to trimming and J lost 3 bases, with 7 bases between them. Per germline, CDR1 KGHSH and CDR2 LQKENI. This CDR3 is 13 amino acids long. The CDR3 sequence: CASSPGQKETQYF. CDR3 DNA sequence: TGTGCCAGCTCACCAGGGCAGAAAGAGACCCAGTACTTC.

The chain has TRBV6-2 or TRBV6-3 and TRBJ1-5, with D uncertain. The CDR3 is made up of 13 amino acids. Per the germline V gene, CDR1 is MNHEY and CDR2 is SVGEGT. The V end lost 2 bases, the J end lost 4 bases, and 6 bases lay between the germline ends. The CDR3 DNA reads TGTGCCAGCAGTTACGGTTCGAATCAGCCCCAGCATTTT. It codes for CASSYGSNQPQHF.

The sample holds many counts of this clonotype. J is TRBJ2-7 and V is TRBV20-1; no reliable D call. V lost 7 bases, J lost 3 bases, and 10 bases lay in between. The CDR3 has 11 residues. Germline V lookup: CDR1 DFQATT, CDR2 SNEGSKA (reference sequence). CDR3 in amino acids: CSVVVNYEQYF. For the CDR3, the DNA is TGCAGTGTGGTGGTTAACTACGAGCAGTACTTC.

CDR3 residues: CASSQFVGMETQYF. In DNA, the CDR3 is TGTGCCAGCAGCCAATTCGTGGGGATGGAGACCCAGTACTTC. The chain employs TRBV14 and TRBJ2-5; the D is unclear. The germline V gene has CDR1 SGHDN and CDR2 FVKESK. The V end lost 2 bases, the J end lost 5 bases, and 12 bases lay between the germline ends. The CDR3 totals 14 residues.

This clonotype was detected a few times. The chain carries TRBV18 and TRBJ1-1; perhaps TRBD1 as D (5 bases). Germline V gene sequence: CDR1 KGHSH, CDR2 LQKENI. V was pared by 0 bases and J by 9 bases, with 11 bases between. There are 13 residues in the CDR3. For the CDR3, the DNA is TGTGCCAGCTCACCACCACCAGGGACCAAAGCTTTCTTT. This gives the protein CASSPPPGTKAFF.

This chain joins TRBV10-3 and TRBJ2-2, with 7 bases identical to TRBD2. The CDR3 sequence is 18 residues long. Germline V gene data show CDR1 as ENHRY and CDR2 as SYGVKD. The CDR3: CASSSGRTAPWDTGELFF. CDR3 sequence (DNA): TGTGCTTCATCGTCCGGGAGGACTGCCCCCTGGGACACCGGGGAGCTGTTTTTT.